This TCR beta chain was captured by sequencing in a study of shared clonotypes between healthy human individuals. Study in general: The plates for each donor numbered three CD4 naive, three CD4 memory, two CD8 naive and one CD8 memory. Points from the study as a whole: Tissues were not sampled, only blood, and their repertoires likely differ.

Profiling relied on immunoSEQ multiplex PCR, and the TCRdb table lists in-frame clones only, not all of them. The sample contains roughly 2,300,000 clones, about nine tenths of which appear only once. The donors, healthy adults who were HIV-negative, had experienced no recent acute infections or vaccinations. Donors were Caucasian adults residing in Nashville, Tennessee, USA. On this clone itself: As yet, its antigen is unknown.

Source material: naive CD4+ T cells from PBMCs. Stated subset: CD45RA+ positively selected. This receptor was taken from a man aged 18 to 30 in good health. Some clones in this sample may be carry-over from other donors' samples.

CDR3 sequence: CASSLGVENEQFF. In DNA, the CDR3 is TGTGCCAGCAGCCTGGGGGTGGAAAATGAGCAGTTCTTC. The V call is TRBV7-3, the J call TRBJ2-1; the D gene could be TRBD1 or TRBD2 (5 bases each). CDR1 is SGHTA, CDR2 FQGTGA, per germline. V was pared by 5 bases and J by 7 bases, with 12 bases between. This CDR3 has 13 residues. The variable domain in full, completed from reference TRBV7-3 and TRBJ2-1, reads GAGVSQTPSNKVTEKGKYVELRCDPISGHTALYWYRQSLGQGPEFLIYFQGTGAADDSGLPNDRFFAVRPEGSVSTLKIQRTERGDSAVYLCASSLGVENEQFFGPGTRLTVL.